The sequence of this T cell receptor (beta chain) was determined in a study of beta chain features in type 1 diabetes. General study findings and limits: Shortening that was moderate but significant affected the TCRB CDR3s of Type 1 diabetes patients in all four CD4+ subsets. For patients and controls alike, PCR might favor shorter templates to the same degree.

Trimming cost V 4 bases and J 3 bases, with 12 bases left between them. Germline lookup yields CDR1 SGHRS and CDR2 YFSETQ. This CDR3 has 14 amino acids. All of the isolated RNA was reverse transcribed, so expressed TCRB transcripts were sequenced. Here immunoSEQ multiplex PCR was the method, and the copy in TCRdb shows in-frame clones only, minus some. The sample records about 340,000 clones, roughly 8.8% being singletons. Concerning this clone: The antigen is not known. Other DNA sequences in this specimen translate into the identical CDR3.

V gene TRBV5-1 combines with J gene TRBJ2-3; no clear D. Material: central memory CD4+ T cells from blood. The sequence came from a man in his thirties or forties with type 1 diabetes. The CDR3 DNA is TGCGCCAGCAGCCCGGGCCAGGAGACAGATACGCAGTATTTT. It yields the protein CASSPGQETDTQYF. Full variable domain (outside the CDR3, taken from reference TRBV5-1 and TRBJ2-3): KAGVTQTPRYLIKTRGQQVTLSCSPISGHRSVSWYQQTPGQGLQFLFEYFSETQRNKGNFPGRFSGRQFSNSRSEMNVSTLELGDSALYLCASSPGQETDTQYFGPGTRLTVL.